This T cell receptor (beta chain) came from a study of shared clonotypes between healthy human individuals. This CDR3 spans 16 amino acids. Germline CDR1 and CDR2: SGDLS and YYNGEE. The V end lost 2 bases, the J end lost 4 bases, and 16 bases lay between the germline ends. The authors ran the assay at deep level. TCRdb keeps only in-frame clones here, not all; method: immunoSEQ multiplex PCR. The sample includes over 95,000 clones, 68% of them seen just once. The chain couples TRBV9 to TRBJ1-3, with D possibly being TRBD1 (5 bases). The sequenced sample was memory CD8+ T cells sorted from blood. Subset indicated: CD45RO+ cells pooled with CCR7-negative TemRA cells. This clonotype originated in a woman in her thirties in good health. The CDR3 spells CASSVGGARSGNTIYF. The CDR3, as DNA: TGTGCCAGCAGCGTTGGCGGGGCAAGATCGGGAAACACCATATATTTT.